One and the same sample provided the 24 T cell receptor beta chains below, sequenced in a study of T cells in women clearing cervical HPV infection. The data were produced by immunoSEQ multiplex PCR, yet TCRdb's version contains in-frame clones alone and is incomplete. In total, the table holds fewer than 35,000 clones. The specimen was blood buffy coat. These receptors all come from a woman aged 18 to 75 with a cervical HPV16 infection that either progressed to CIN3+ or cleared (not recorded which).

Of note for this clone: The read halts 3 residues ahead of the CDR3 end, with the missing end drawn from the germline J gene. V is TRBV23-1 and J is TRBJ2-7, with no clear D. TRBV23-1 carries the ORF label, with uncertain function. The length of the CDR3 is 10 residues. Trimming left V 7 bases short and J 3 bases short, with 4 bases between. CDR3 in amino acids: CASTYYEQYF. The CDR3 bases that were read are TGCGCCAGCACCTACTACGAG.

As to this clone: Sequencing ends 3 residues short of the CDR3 end; the germline J gene provides the rest. This chain joins TRBV7-9 and TRBJ1-2; 7 bases fit TRBD1. The CDR3 totals 15 residues. Germline loops: CDR1 SEHNR, CDR2 FQNEAQ (reference sequence). The covered CDR3 bases are TGTGCCAGCAGCCCCCGGGGACAGAGAACCTACGAC. Amino acid sequence: CASSPRGQRTYD. The entire CDR3 protein is CASSPRGQRTYDYTF.

The CDR3 region is CASSPSPDRGHEQYF. CDR3 DNA, as far as it was read: TGTGCCAGCAGCCCCTCGCCGGACAGGGGGCACGAG. V is TRBV28 and J is TRBJ2-7; 11 bases are shared with TRBD1. The read is 3 residues too short to cover the CDR3 end, so that end is filled in from the germline J gene. V lost 6 bases and J lost 5; bases outside the gene matches: 9. The CDR3 spans 15 residues. Germline V gene data show CDR1 as MDHEN and CDR2 as SYDVKM.

About this clone: Coverage ceases 3 residues before the CDR3 finishes, and the germline J gene fills in the end. This chain joins TRBV7-6 and TRBJ2-2, with 9 bases fitting TRBD1. From germline, CDR1 is SGHVS and CDR2 FNYEAQ. This CDR3 spans 14 amino acids. The sequenced part of the CDR3 DNA is TGTGCCAGCAGCTTGGGGACAGGGCACGAAAAG. Translating it yields CASSLGTGHEK. The entire CDR3 reads CASSLGTGHEKLFF. Drawing the rest from reference TRBV7-6 and TRBJ2-2, the complete variable domain is GAGVSQSPRYKVTKRGQDVALRCDPISGHVSLYWYRQALGQGPEFLTYFNYEAQQDKSGLPNDRFSAERPEGSISTLTIQRTEQRDSAMYRCASSLGTGHEKLFFGEGSRLTVL.

To note about this clone: Sequencing ends 3 residues short of the CDR3 end; the germline J gene provides the rest. V is TRBV2 and J is TRBJ2-1, with 15 bases identical to TRBD2. From germline, CDR1 is SNHLY and CDR2 FYNNEI. With V trimmed by 7 bases and J by 2 bases, 9 bases remained unmatched. The CDR3 contains 18 residues. CDR3 in amino acids: CASTKGLAGGPPYNEQFF. Partial CDR3 DNA: TGTGCCAGCACCAAGGGACTAGCGGGAGGACCCCCCTACAATGAG.

About this clone: The read stops 3 residues short of the end of the CDR3; the missing end is completed from the germline J gene. The gene calls are TRBV20-1 and TRBJ1-2; 9 bases map to TRBD1. CDR1 is DFQATT, CDR2 SNEGSKA, per germline (reference sequence). This CDR3 region has 11 residues. CDR3 DNA, as far as it was read: TGCAGTGCGGGACAGGGAGGAGGC. Translated, it gives CSAGQGGG. The entire CDR3 protein is CSAGQGGGYTF.

Regarding this clone: The read gets to within 3 residues of the CDR3 end, and the germline J gene fills in the rest. The chain links TRBV13 to TRBJ1-2; D not certain. Germline V lookup: CDR1 PRHDT, CDR2 FYEKMQ (reference sequence). The CDR3 loop spans 13 amino acids. The CDR3 sequence is CASSFTDAYDYTF. The CDR3 bases that were read are TGTGCCAGCAGCTTTACAGACGCCTACGAC.

Of note for this clone: The read terminates 3 residues before the CDR3 end, so the remaining end is supplied by the germline J gene. This chain links TRBV4-1 with TRBJ2-7; possible D gene TRBD2, 5 bases. The V end lost 0 bases, the J end lost 2 bases, and 11 bases lay between the germline ends. CDR1 is MGHRA and CDR2 is YSYEKL in the germline V gene. The CDR3 runs to 15 residues. CDR3 protein: CASSQDEGYPYEQYF. The covered CDR3 bases are TGCGCCAGCAGCCAAGATGAGGGCTACCCCTACGAG.

As for this clone: From the germline J gene comes the end of the CDR3, since the read stops 3 residues before it. The chain couples TRBV5-4 to TRBJ2-5, with D tentatively TRBD2 (6 bases). The germline V gene encodes CDR1 SGHNT and CDR2 YYREEE (reference sequence). The CDR3 has 16 residues. With 0 bases removed from V and 3 bases from J, the gap between germline ends came to 15 bases. The CDR3 here is CASSLAGGRVEETQYF. The covered CDR3 bases are TGTGCCAGCAGCTTGGCCGGGGGAAGGGTTGAAGAGACC.

Remarks on this clone: The CDR3 end falls 3 residues outside the read, so it is completed with the germline J gene. The chain carries TRBV6-2 or TRBV6-3 and TRBJ1-2; 7 bases match TRBD1. The CDR3 totals 13 residues. Per the germline V gene, CDR1 is MNHEY and CDR2 is SVGEGT. V shed 5 bases, J shed 3 bases, and the junction held 3 bases outside the gene matches. The sequenced part of the CDR3 DNA is TGTGCCAGCAGTCTCCAGGGGGACTATGGC. It is translated as CASSLQGDYG. The whole CDR3 is CASSLQGDYGYTF.

Incomplete CDR3 DNA: TGCAGTGCCGTTACTAAGGGACAAAAAGTAGGGGAGACC. Amino acids: CSAVTKGQKVGET. The entire CDR3 protein is CSAVTKGQKVGETQYF. V usage is TRBV20-1 and J usage is TRBJ2-5, with a tentative D call TRBD1 (6 bases). From the germline J gene comes the end of the CDR3, since the read stops 3 residues before it. In germline, CDR1 is DFQATT, CDR2 SNEGSKA (reference sequence). Deletions cut 6 bases from V and 5 bases from J, with 25 bases between. This CDR3 region has 16 residues.

For this clone: The read ends 3 residues early relative to the CDR3; the germline J gene fills the gap. The gene calls are TRBV2 and TRBJ2-1, with D unresolved. Trimming took 10 bases from V and 0 from J, leaving 13 bases between them. Germline V CDR1 and CDR2: SNHLY, FYNNEI. This CDR3 has 14 residues. The CDR3 sequence: CATPAGSSYNEQFF. The DNA read from the CDR3 is TGTGCCACCCCGGCAGGTAGCTCCTACAATGAG.

About this clone itself: The observed sequence ends 3 residues before the CDR3 terminus, with the missing tail filled in from the germline J gene. This sequence joins TRBV3-1 (or the pseudogene TRBV3-2) and TRBJ1-1, with D tentatively TRBD1 (5 bases). The germline gives CDR1 LGHDT, CDR2 YNNKEL (reference sequence). This CDR3 is 12 amino acids long. CDR3 bases read: TGTGCCAGCAGCCAGGGGGGAAGGGGA. It codes for CASSQGGRG. In full, the CDR3 reads CASSQGGRGAFF.

Note on this clone: The read is 3 residues too short to cover the CDR3 end, so that end is filled in from the germline J gene. This chain connects TRBV6-1 to TRBJ1-6; D is perhaps TRBD1 (5 bases). V lost 4 bases to trimming and J lost 12 bases, with 19 bases between them. The CDR3 is 15 residues long. The germline V gene has CDR1 MNHNS and CDR2 SASEGT. The CDR3 sequence is CASSVSPVEGQPLHF. CDR3 DNA (partial): TGTGCCAGCAGTGTAAGCCCCGTGGAGGGGCAACCC.

About this clone: The read ends 3 residues shy of where the CDR3 ends; the end is completed using the germline J gene. V and J are TRBV14 and TRBJ2-7; D not certain. The germline gives CDR1 SGHDN, CDR2 FVKESK. V was pared by 0 bases and J by 3 bases, with 9 bases between. This CDR3 has 14 amino acids. The CDR3 DNA, read in part, is TGTGCCAGCAGCCAAGACGGGTACGGCTACGAG. Its translation is CASSQDGYGYE. The whole CDR3 is CASSQDGYGYEQYF.

With regard to this clone: The sequence runs out 3 residues before the end of the CDR3; the remainder is reconstructed from the germline J gene. The chain carries TRBV20-1 and TRBJ2-2, with D hard to call. This CDR3 spans 12 amino acids. Deletions cut 3 bases from V and 6 bases from J, with 8 bases between. Germline values: CDR1 DFQATT, CDR2 SNEGSKA (reference sequence). The CDR3 reads CSASSGAGELFF. The DNA read from the CDR3 is TGCAGTGCTAGCAGTGGTGCCGGGGAG.

As to this clone: Coverage ceases 3 residues before the CDR3 finishes, and the germline J gene fills in the end. The chain uses TRBV6-1 and TRBJ2-7; TRBD2 aligns across 9 bases. The CDR3 contains 16 residues. Germline CDR1 MNHNS, CDR2 SASEGT. With 0 bases clipped from V and 3 bases from J, the junction kept 6 bases outside the gene matches. The sequenced CDR3 bases are TGTGCCAGCAGTGAAGCGAATGCGCGGGAGGGCTACGAG. Translating it yields CASSEANAREGYE. The full-length CDR3 reads as CASSEANAREGYEQYF.

As regards this clone: Read sequence stops 3 residues before the CDR3 end, and the germline J gene provides the missing end. The rearrangement uses TRBV7-9 and TRBJ2-2; D not resolved. This CDR3 is built from 14 residues. Germline V gene data show CDR1 as SEHNR and CDR2 as FQNEAQ (reference sequence). Trimming stripped 2 bases from V and 0 bases from J, with 4 bases between. The CDR3 reads CASSLQTNTGELFF. The part of the CDR3 DNA that was read is TGTGCCAGCAGCTTACAGACGAACACCGGGGAG. Combining the CDR3 with reference TRBV7-9 and TRBJ2-2 gives the whole variable domain DTGVSQNPRHKITKRGQNVTFRCDPISEHNRLYWYRQTLGQGPEFLTYFQNEAQLEKSRLLSDRFSAERPKGSFSTLEIQRTEQGDSAMYLCASSLQTNTGELFFGEGSRLTVL.

The CDR3 protein is CASSQAVSADTQYF. The CDR3 bases that were read are TGCGCCAGCAGCCAAGCAGTTAGCGCGGATACG. The V call is TRBV4-1, the J call TRBJ2-3, with D tentatively TRBD2 (5 bases). The CDR3 goes on 3 residues after the read ends, and that part is filled in from the germline J gene. Germline CDR1 reads MGHRA; CDR2 reads YSYEKL. The CDR3 extends over 14 amino acids. Trimming removed 1 base at V and 6 bases at J, with 11 bases between.

A word on this clone: The read falls 3 residues short of the CDR3 end, and the missing part is taken from the germline J gene. J is TRBJ1-2 and V is TRBV2, with D possibly matching TRBD1 (5 bases). The ends were cut back, 4 bases at V and 6 bases at J, with 18 bases in the middle. CDR3 size: 15 residues. CDR1 and CDR2 from the germline V gene are SNHLY and FYNNEI. CDR3 sequence: CASSVSTGGLHGYTF. The CDR3 DNA, read in part, is TGTGCCAGCAGTGTATCGACCGGGGGGTTGCATGGC.

As to this clone: The read halts 3 residues ahead of the CDR3 end, with the missing end drawn from the germline J gene. This chain uses TRBV7-6 with TRBJ2-7; maybe TRBD2 (7 bases). Germline values: CDR1 SGHVS, CDR2 FNYEAQ. V shed 4 bases and J shed 6 bases, with 16 bases lying between them. The CDR3 extends over 14 amino acids. The sequenced CDR3 bases are TGTGCCAGCAGCTCTAAGGGGGGGGGCCCCGAG. Its protein product is CASSSKGGGPE. The CDR3 as a whole reads CASSSKGGGPEQYF.

This clone is labeled medium-sized based on frequency. Sequencing ends 3 residues short of the CDR3 end; the germline J gene provides the rest. This chain uses TRBV7-9 with TRBJ2-1; no firm D call. V lost 5 bases, J lost 7 bases, and 15 bases lay in between. The CDR3 runs 14 residues. Germline V gene sequence: CDR1 SEHNR, CDR2 FQNEAQ (reference sequence). This CDR3 reads CASSQISEMNEQFF. CDR3 bases read: TGTGCCAGCAGCCAGATCTCTGAGATGAATGAG. The complete variable domain, with remaining parts taken from reference TRBV7-9 and TRBJ2-1, reads DTGVSQNPRHKITKRGQNVTFRCDPISEHNRLYWYRQTLGQGPEFLTYFQNEAQLEKSRLLSDRFSAERPKGSFSTLEIQRTEQGDSAMYLCASSQISEMNEQFFGPGTRLTVL.

Concerning this clone: The read ends 3 residues before the CDR3 terminus; that terminus is restored from the germline J gene. This rearrangement joins TRBV7-2 to TRBJ1-3; TRBD1 is a possible D gene (6 bases). V gave up 5 bases and J gave up 2 bases, with 13 bases separating them. CDR1 and CDR2 (germline): SGHTA, FQGNSA. The CDR3 sequence is 15 residues long. Partial CDR3 DNA: TGTGCCAGCAGCGAAGGCCCAGGGGCTGGAAACACC. Its translation is CASSEGPGAGNT. The CDR3, in full, reads CASSEGPGAGNTIYF.

Remarks on this clone: The read ends 3 residues before the CDR3 terminus; that terminus is restored from the germline J gene. V usage is TRBV20-1 and J usage is TRBJ2-7; 9 nucleotides agree with TRBD2. CDR1 and CDR2 from the germline V gene are DFQATT and SNEGSKA (reference sequence). The CDR3 sequence is 14 residues long. The trim removed 3 bases at V and 5 bases at J, leaving 8 bases unmatched. The sequenced CDR3 bases are TGCAGTGCTAGGCCGGTACTAGCGGGCGACGAG. Translation: CSARPVLAGDE. The CDR3 in its entirety is CSARPVLAGDEQYF.